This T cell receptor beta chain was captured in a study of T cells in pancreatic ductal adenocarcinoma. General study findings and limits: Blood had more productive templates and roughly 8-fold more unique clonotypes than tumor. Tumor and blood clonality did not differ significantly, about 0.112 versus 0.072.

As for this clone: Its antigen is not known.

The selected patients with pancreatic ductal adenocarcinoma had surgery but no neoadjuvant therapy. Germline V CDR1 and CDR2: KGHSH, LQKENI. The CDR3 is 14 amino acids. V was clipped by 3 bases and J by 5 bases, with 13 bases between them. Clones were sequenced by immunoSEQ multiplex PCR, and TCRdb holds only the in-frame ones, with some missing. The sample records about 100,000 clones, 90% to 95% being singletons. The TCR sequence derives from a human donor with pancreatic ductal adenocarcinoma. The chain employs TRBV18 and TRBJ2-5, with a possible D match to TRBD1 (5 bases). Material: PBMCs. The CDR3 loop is CASSPGQGAETQYF. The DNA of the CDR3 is TGTGCCAGCTCACCGGGTCAAGGGGCGGAGACCCAGTACTTC. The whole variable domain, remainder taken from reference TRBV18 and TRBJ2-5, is NAGVMQNPRHLVRRRGQEARLRCSPMKGHSHVYWYRQLPEEGLKFMVYLQKENIIDESGMPKERFSAEFPKEGPSILRIQQVVRGDSAAYFCASSPGQGAETQYFGPGTRLLVL.